The T cell receptor (beta chain) described here comes from a study of cytomegalovirus exposure and HLA in healthy donors. Study-level points and caveats: HLA alleles showed associations with around 15,000 TCR beta sequences in a later analysis, at a 0.05 false discovery rate.

Regarding this clone: Its antigen remains unidentified.

The PCR made use of 60 Vbeta and 13 Jbeta primers. Generated by immunoSEQ multiplex PCR, the TCRdb table keeps only in-frame clones and is missing some. The sample shows about 110,000 clones, 76% of them seen only once. This CDR3 is 14 amino acids long. Per germline, CDR1 SGHRS and CDR2 YFSETQ. The trim removed 4 bases at V and 2 bases at J, leaving 2 bases unmatched. This TCR was sampled from a man aged 30-40 years in good health and CMV-seropositive. Sample: PBMCs. The V gene is TRBV5-1, the J gene TRBJ1-3; 8 bases map to TRBD1. The CDR3 DNA sequence: TGCGCCAGCAGCCCGGGACAGGCTGGAAACACCATATATTTT. This gives the protein CASSPGQAGNTIYF.